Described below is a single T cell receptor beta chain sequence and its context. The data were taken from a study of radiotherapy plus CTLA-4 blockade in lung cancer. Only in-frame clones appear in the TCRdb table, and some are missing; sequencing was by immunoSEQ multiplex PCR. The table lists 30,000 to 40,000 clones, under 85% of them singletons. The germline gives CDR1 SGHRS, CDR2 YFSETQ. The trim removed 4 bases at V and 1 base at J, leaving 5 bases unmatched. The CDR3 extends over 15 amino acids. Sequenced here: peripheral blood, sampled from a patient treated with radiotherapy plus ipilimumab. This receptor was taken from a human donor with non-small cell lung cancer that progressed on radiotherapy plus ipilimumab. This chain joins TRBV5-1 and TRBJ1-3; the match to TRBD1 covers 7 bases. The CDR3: CASSLTGMSGNTIYF. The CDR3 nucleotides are TGCGCCAGCAGCCTGACAGGGATGTCTGGAAACACCATATATTTT.